This TCR beta chain was found in a study of OX40 agonist ivuxolimab in advanced cancers. For the study at large: It was ivuxolimab, an agonistic anti-OX40 (CD134) antibody, that patients were treated with. Patients got intravenous ivuxolimab at 0.01 to 10 mg/kg every 2 weeks.

Profiling relied on immunoSEQ multiplex PCR, and the TCRdb table lists in-frame clones only, not all of them. In the table there are about 27,000 clones, approximately 80% of which are singletons. In germline, CDR1 is SGHDT, CDR2 YYEEEE. The trim removed 4 bases at V and 3 bases at J, leaving 10 bases unmatched. The CDR3 is 15 amino acids. With respect to this clone: Its antigen is not identified.

Whole-study results and caveats: More expanded clones were seen, on average, in CD8+ T cells than in CD4+. With doses of 0.1 to 3.0 mg/kg, CD4+ and CD8+ blood T cells had undergone clonal expansion by week 6.

The sequencing here drew on CD4+ or CD8+ T cells sorted from blood, taken in a trial of the OX40 agonist ivuxolimab. This rearrangement joins TRBV5-6 to TRBJ2-7, with 7 nucleotides matching TRBD1. The receptor comes from an adult with an advanced solid tumor such as melanoma, head and neck, liver or kidney cancer. CDR3 sequence: CASSLGTAFLYEQYF. DNA for the CDR3: TGTGCCAGCAGCCTAGGGACAGCCTTCCTCTACGAGCAGTACTTC.